These 2 T cell receptor beta chains were sequenced from one sample in a study of identical twins. One entry per CDR3 protein, called by TCRdb with MiXCR from the 5' RACE reads. The sample carries some 660,000 distinct CDR3 sequences, over 8.5% recorded once. This same sample was also part of a study on yellow fever vaccine responses in identical twins.

Sequenced material: PBMCs. The receptors come from a woman aged 18 to 35 in good health.

This clonotype was found many times. This rearrangement joins TRBV14 to TRBJ2-1; a weak D match, TRBD1 (5 bases). Germline loops: CDR1 SGHDN, CDR2 FVKESK. The CDR3 spans 14 residues. Trimming shortened V by 0 bases and J by 7 bases, and 10 bases separated the two germline ends. CDR3 protein: CASSQEQGVNEQFF. The CDR3 DNA follows: TGTGCCAGCAGCCAAGAGCAGGGTGTAAATGAGCAGTTCTTC.

This clonotype was found a few times. The rearrangement links TRBV14 to TRBJ2-5, with 8 bases that match TRBD1. The trim removed 0 bases at V and 5 bases at J, leaving 20 bases unmatched. The CDR3 runs 20 residues. The germline V gene encodes CDR1 SGHDN and CDR2 FVKESK. CDR3 nucleotide sequence: TGTGCCAGCAGCCAAGATAACGGGCCAGGGGGCAAAAGTTTTACGGAGACCCAGTACTTC. As protein: CASSQDNGPGGKSFTETQYF.